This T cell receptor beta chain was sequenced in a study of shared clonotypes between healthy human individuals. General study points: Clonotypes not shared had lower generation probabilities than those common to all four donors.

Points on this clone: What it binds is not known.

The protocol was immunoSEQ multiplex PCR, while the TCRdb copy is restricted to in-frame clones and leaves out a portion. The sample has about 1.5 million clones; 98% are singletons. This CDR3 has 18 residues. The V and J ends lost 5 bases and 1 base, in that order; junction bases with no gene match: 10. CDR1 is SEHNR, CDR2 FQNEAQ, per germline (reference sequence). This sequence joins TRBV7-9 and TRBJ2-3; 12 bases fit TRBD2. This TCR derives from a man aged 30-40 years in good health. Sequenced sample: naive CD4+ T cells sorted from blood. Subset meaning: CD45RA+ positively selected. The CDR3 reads CASSIPGTSGFRTDTQYF. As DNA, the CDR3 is TGTGCCAGCAGCATACCGGGGACTAGCGGGTTTCGCACAGATACGCAGTATTTT.